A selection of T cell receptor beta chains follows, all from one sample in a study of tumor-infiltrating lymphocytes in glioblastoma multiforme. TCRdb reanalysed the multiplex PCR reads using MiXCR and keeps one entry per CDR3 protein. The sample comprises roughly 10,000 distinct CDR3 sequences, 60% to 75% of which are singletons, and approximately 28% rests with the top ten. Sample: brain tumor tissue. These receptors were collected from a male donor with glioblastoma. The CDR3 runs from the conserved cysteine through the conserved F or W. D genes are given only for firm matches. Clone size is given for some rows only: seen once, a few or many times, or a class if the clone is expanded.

CDR3 DNA: TGTGCCAGCAGTTATGGGGGGTACCGTGAAGCTTTCTTT
CDR3 protein: CASSYGGYREAFF
J gene: TRBJ1-1
clone size: .
V gene: TRBV6-1
D gene: .

CDR3 DNA: TGTGCTAGTGGTTTGGAACGGACAAATGGCTACACCTTC
CDR3 protein: CASGLERTNGYTF
J gene: TRBJ1-2
clone size: .
V gene: TRBV12-5
D gene: .

CDR3 DNA: TGTAGTGCTAGGTTGGGGATTCCAAGCTATGGCTACACCTTC
CDR3 protein: CSARLGIPSYGYTF
J gene: TRBJ1-2
clone size: .
V gene: TRBV20-1
D gene: .

CDR3 DNA: TGTGCCAGCAGTTTCCCAGGAGGGGGAACGTACGAGGAGTACTTC
CDR3 protein: CASSFPGGGTYEEYF
J gene: TRBJ2-7
clone size: .
V gene: TRBV11-2
D gene: .

CDR3 DNA: TGTGCCAGCATAGATAGGGGGAGTGAGCAGTTCTTC
CDR3 protein: CASIDRGSEQFF
J gene: TRBJ2-1
clone size: once
V gene: TRBV11-2
D gene: .

CDR3 DNA: TGTGCCAGCAGTATCGGCAGGCGGGAGGGGTCCAATGAGCAGTTCTTC
CDR3 protein: CASSIGRREGSNEQFF
J gene: TRBJ2-1
clone size: .
V gene: TRBV11-2
D gene: TRBD2

CDR3 DNA: TGCAGTGGGACACGTAGGGGGCCGGGAGGATCAGGAAACACCATATATTTT
CDR3 protein: CSGTRRGPGGSGNTIYF
J gene: TRBJ1-3
clone size: .
V gene: TRBV20-1
D gene: TRBD1

CDR3 DNA: TGCAGTGCTAGTGGACAGGCCGTTTTAGGGATGGGAGGCTACGAGCAGTACTTC
CDR3 protein: CSASGQAVLGMGGYEQYF
J gene: TRBJ2-7
clone size: .
V gene: TRBV20-1
D gene: .

CDR3 DNA: TGTGCCAGCAGTACCAGACTAGCGGGCTACCTTACCCTAGCCAAAAACATAAGTTACTTC
CDR3 protein: CASSTRLAGYLTLAKNISYF
J gene: TRBJ2-4
clone size: .
V gene: TRBV12-3/TRBV12-4
D gene: TRBD2

CDR3 DNA: TGCAGCGTTGAAGGGGCAGGGGGTAAAGAGACCCAGTACTTC
CDR3 protein: CSVEGAGGKETQYF
J gene: TRBJ2-5
clone size: many
V gene: TRBV29-1
D gene: TRBD1

CDR3 DNA: TGTGTCAGTAGCTTAGTCCCCGCTAGCGGCACATACAATGAGCAGTTCTTC
CDR3 protein: CVSSLVPASGTYNEQFF
J gene: TRBJ2-1
clone size: .
V gene: TRBV11-2
D gene: TRBD2

CDR3 DNA: TGCACCAGCAGCTTGGAGGGGGCTGAAGCTTTCTTT
CDR3 protein: CTSSLEGAEAFF
J gene: TRBJ1-1
clone size: many
V gene: TRBV5-1
D gene: .

CDR3 DNA: TGCAGTGCTAGATATGTGGCAGGGCTGTACGAGCAGTTCTTC
CDR3 protein: CSARYVAGLYEQFF
J gene: TRBJ2-1
clone size: few
V gene: TRBV20-1
D gene: .

CDR3 DNA: TGTGCCAGCAGTGACGACAGGGTTAGCAATCAGCCCCAGCATTTT
CDR3 protein: CASSDDRVSNQPQHF
J gene: TRBJ1-5
clone size: medium-sized
V gene: TRBV12-3/TRBV12-4
D gene: TRBD1

CDR3 DNA: TGCGCCAGCAGCGTGCTCGGGACAGGTGGGACAGATACGCAGTATTTT
CDR3 protein: CASSVLGTGGTDTQYF
J gene: TRBJ2-3
clone size: many
V gene: TRBV5-1
D gene: TRBD1

CDR3 DNA: TGTGCCAGCAGTGAAGCTAGCGGGACATCCTACAATGAGCAGTTCTTC
CDR3 protein: CASSEASGTSYNEQFF
J gene: TRBJ2-1
clone size: .
V gene: TRBV6-1
D gene: TRBD2

CDR3 DNA: TGCAGCGTTGCGGGGGACAAGGGCTTCTACGGGCAGTACTTC
CDR3 protein: CSVAGDKGFYGQYF
J gene: TRBJ2-7
clone size: few
V gene: TRBV29-1
D gene: .